This T cell receptor (beta chain) was recovered during a study of CD4 T cells in relation to SARS-CoV-2 and coronaviruses (TCRdb year 2021). For context, the study as a whole: The ViraFEST assay cultured PBMCs with antigen for under 11 days, then sequenced TCR beta CDR3s to find antigen-specific clonal expansions. An HIV-1 Nef peptide pool or a culture without peptide was used as the negative reference condition. Shared crossreactive spike epitopes were mapped to their HLA restriction using patient-derived lymphoblastoid cell lines. The study assessed, at the TCR clonotype level, memory CD4+ T cell crossreactivity between SARS-CoV-2 and common cold coronavirus spike proteins. The Adaptive Biotechnologies TCR-sequencing kit was used to sequence samples from three pre-COVID donors and the naive versus memory experiments, while other data came from Illumina-based sequencing. A different, Illumina-based TCR-beta assay was used to sequence expansion assays from other donors in the study. The full study reports these points: Significantly weaker SARS-CoV-2-driven expansion was shown by crossreactive clones than by monoreactive clones, consistent with antigenic imprinting. The study was constrained by small numbers of patients and of tested TCRs. No donor contributed both pre-pandemic and post-infection samples, which limited tracing the source of pre-existing responses. Crossreactivity analysis was centred on spike protein, so crossreactivity against other viral proteins was not assessed. Around two thirds of donors had memory CD4+ clonotypes that crossrecognized SARS-CoV-2 and at least one common cold coronavirus spike.

Worth noting for this clone: The specificity of this receptor is unknown. The sample holds no much larger clone one base away, and base qualities are not on file.

Receptor amplification or capture employed the immunoSEQ multiplex PCR assay. Regarding the original processing steps: During preprocessing, nonproductive sequences were discarded, as were any CDR3s that did not begin with C, did not end with F or W, or were shorter than 7 amino acids. Antigen-specific clonotypes were called with the MANAFEST web app, based on expansion relative to reference and other culture wells. To be counted as positive, a clone had to show significant expansion compared with the reference culture, at an FDR below 0.05, in 2 of 3 replicate wells. To be called positive, a clone also had to show significant expansion compared with every other tandem well and an odds ratio greater than 5. CDR3 homology was quantified as pairwise Levenshtein distance, calculated with the stringdist R package after three terminal residues were trimmed from each end. In its TCRdb copy, this immuneACCESS table keeps in-frame sequences only and misses some clones. Where compared with another copy, unresolved V genes explain less than half of these, and the others have no known cause. V and J calls and clone size are as listed in that table; D and trimming were resolved from the DNA. The table for this sample lists about 25,000 clones; over 65% of them were counted only once. The ten largest clones represent about a fifth of the sample.

CD4+ T cells from unexposed donors were collected before the COVID-19 pandemic (2011-2018). After less than 13 days of culture, CD4+ T cells were isolated with the EasySep CD4+ T cell isolation kit. As cell numbers permitted, CD4+ T cells from unexposed donors were tested for reactivity to SARS-CoV-2 S and N and to four common cold coronavirus spike pools. PBMCs were cultured at two million per well in IMDM supplemented with around 5.1% human AB serum and about 9 IU/ml IL-2. Half of the culture medium was replaced with fresh IL-2-containing medium on days 3 and 7. Each peptide culture condition was generally run in triplicate replicate wells. The leukapheresis product used for the unexposed donors was purchased from a commercial source. PBMCs were isolated from leukapheresis product or whole blood by Ficoll-Paque PLUS gradient centrifugation. The PBMCs went either fresh into the expansion assay or into cryopreservation at -140 degrees C. The QIAamp Micro DNA Kit was used to extract genomic DNA from the CD4+ T cells.

This sequence originates from a human donor in good health. Sample: CD4+ T cells from PBMCs, cultured in vitro.

The DNA sequence is given as TGTGCCATCAGTGAGCATCTGTCAGGACATGGCTACACCTTC. Its protein is CAISEHLSGHGYTF. The sequence joins TRBV10-3 to TRBJ1-2, with no reliable assignment of the D segment. Reading from cysteine to phenylalanine, the CDR3 counts 14 amino acids. Of the read, only the CDR3 DNA is kept; its 42 bases are in frame from base 1. Trimming takes 2 bases from V and 6 bases from J, and the germline ends sit 13 bases apart. From the germline V gene, CDR1 is ENHRY and CDR2 is SYGVKD.